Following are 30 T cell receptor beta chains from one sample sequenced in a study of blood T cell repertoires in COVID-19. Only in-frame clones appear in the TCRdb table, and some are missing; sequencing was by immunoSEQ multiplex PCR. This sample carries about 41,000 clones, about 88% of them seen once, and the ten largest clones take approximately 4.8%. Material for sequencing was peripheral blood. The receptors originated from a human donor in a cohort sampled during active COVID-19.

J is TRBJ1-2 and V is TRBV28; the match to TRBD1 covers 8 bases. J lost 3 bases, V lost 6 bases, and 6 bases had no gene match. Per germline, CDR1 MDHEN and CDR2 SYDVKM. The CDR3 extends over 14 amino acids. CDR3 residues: CASSSPGGYYGYTF. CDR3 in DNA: TGTGCCAGCAGCTCCCCAGGGGGCTACTATGGCTACACCTTC.

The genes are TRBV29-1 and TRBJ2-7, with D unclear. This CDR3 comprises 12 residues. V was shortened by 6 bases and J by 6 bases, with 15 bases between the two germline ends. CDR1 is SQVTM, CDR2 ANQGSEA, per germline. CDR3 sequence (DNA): TGCAGCGTCCCGGCGGCCGCCGGCGAGCAGTACTTC. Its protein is CSVPAAAGEQYF.

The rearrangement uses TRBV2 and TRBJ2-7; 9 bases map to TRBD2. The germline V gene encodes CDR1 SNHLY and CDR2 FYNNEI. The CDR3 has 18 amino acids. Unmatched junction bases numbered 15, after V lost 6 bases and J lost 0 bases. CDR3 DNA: TGTGCCAGCAGCGAGTCGGGACGTGGACTAGCGTTCTCCTACGAGCAGTACTTC. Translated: CASSESGRGLAFSYEQYF.

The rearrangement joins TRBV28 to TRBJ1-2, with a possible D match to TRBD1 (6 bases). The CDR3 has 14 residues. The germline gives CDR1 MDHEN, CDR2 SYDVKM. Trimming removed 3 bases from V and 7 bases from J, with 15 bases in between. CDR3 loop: CASSLAQGPRGYTF. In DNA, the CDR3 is TGTGCCAGCAGTTTGGCTCAGGGGCCGCGTGGCTACACCTTC.

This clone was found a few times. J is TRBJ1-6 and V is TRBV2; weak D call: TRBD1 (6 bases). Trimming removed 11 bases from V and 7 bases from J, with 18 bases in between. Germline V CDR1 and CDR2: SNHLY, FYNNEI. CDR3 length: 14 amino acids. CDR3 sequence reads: CAAQGRTSNSPLHF. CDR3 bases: TGTGCCGCACAGGGCCGGACTTCGAATTCACCCCTCCACTTT.

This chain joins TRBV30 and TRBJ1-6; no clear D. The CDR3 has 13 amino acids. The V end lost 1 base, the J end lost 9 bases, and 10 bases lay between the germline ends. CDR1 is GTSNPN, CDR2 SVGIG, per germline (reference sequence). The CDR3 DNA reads TGTGCCTGGAGTGACACGAACGTTTCACCCCTCCACTTT. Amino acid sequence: CAWSDTNVSPLHF.

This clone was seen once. CDR3: CASSPTQGAETQYF. DNA for the CDR3: TGTGCCAGCTCACCAACACAGGGGGCAGAGACCCAGTACTTC. The chain recombines TRBV18 with TRBJ2-5; 9 bases match TRBD1. The length of the CDR3 is 14 residues. Per germline, CDR1 KGHSH and CDR2 LQKENI. J was trimmed by 4 bases and V by 2 bases; bases with no gene match: 2.

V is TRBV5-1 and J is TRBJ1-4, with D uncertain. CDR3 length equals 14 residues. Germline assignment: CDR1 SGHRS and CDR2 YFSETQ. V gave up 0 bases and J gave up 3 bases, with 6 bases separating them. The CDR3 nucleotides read TGCGCCAGCAGCTTGGGGGAGCCTAATGAAAAACTGTTTTTT. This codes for CASSLGEPNEKLFF.

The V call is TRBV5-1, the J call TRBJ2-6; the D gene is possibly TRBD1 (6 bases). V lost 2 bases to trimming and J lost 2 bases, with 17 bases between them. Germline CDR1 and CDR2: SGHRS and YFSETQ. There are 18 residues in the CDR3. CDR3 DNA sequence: TGCGCCAGCAGCTTTAGAGAACAGGGAGAGGCTGGGGCCAACGTCCTGACTTTC. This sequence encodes CASSFREQGEAGANVLTF.

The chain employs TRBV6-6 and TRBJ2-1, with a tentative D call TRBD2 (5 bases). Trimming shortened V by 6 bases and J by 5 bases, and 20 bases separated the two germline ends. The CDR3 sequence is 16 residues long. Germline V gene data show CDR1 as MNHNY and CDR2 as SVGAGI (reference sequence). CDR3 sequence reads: CASSNPRSATNNEQFF. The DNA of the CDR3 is TGTGCCAGCAGCAACCCCAGATCAGCGACTAACAATGAGCAGTTCTTC.

The CDR3 sequence: CASSLKRGTGETDTQYF. The CDR3 DNA sequence: TGTGCCAGCAGCCTAAAACGGGGGACAGGGGAGACAGATACGCAGTATTTT. The chain joins TRBV5-4 to TRBJ2-3; 10 bases match TRBD1. J was trimmed by 3 bases and V by 4 bases; bases with no gene match: 11. Germline CDR1 is SGHNT and CDR2 is YYREEE (reference sequence). CDR3 size: 17 residues.

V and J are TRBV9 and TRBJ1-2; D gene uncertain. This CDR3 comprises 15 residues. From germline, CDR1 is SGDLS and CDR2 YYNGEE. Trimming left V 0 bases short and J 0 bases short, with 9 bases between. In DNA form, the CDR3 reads TGTGCCAGCAGCGTAGCCACAGAGACTAACTATGGCTACACCTTC. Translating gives CASSVATETNYGYTF.

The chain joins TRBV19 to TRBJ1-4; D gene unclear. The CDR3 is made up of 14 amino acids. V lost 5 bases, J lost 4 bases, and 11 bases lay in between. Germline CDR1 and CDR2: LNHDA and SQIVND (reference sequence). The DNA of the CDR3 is TGTGCCAGTAGTTTTTCGGGGAGTAATGAAAAACTGTTTTTT. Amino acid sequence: CASSFSGSNEKLFF.

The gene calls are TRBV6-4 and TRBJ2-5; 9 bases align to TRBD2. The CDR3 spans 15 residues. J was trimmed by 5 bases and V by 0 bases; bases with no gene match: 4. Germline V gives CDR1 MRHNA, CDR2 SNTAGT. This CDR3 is CASSDSSGSHETQYF. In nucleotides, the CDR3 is TGTGCCAGCAGTGACTCTAGCGGGAGTCATGAGACCCAGTACTTC.

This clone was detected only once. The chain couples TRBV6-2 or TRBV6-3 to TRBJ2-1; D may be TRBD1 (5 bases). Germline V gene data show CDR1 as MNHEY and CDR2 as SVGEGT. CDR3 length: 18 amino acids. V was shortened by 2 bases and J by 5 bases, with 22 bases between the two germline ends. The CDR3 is CASSYISRARQGDNEQFF. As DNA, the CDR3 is TGTGCCAGCAGTTACATATCTAGGGCGAGACAAGGGGACAATGAGCAGTTCTTC.

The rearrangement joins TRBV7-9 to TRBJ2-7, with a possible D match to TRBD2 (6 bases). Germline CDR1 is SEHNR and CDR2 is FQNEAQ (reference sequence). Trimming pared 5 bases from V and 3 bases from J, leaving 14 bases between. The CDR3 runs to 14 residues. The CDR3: CASSPSVGGYEQYF. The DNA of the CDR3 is TGTGCCAGCAGCCCTTCGGTGGGGGGCTACGAGCAGTACTTC.

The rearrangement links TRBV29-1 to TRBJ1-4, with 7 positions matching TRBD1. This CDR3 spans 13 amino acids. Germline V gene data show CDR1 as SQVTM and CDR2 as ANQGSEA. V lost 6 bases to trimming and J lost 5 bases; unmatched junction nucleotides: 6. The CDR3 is CSVGQSLNEKLFF. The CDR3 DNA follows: TGCAGCGTGGGACAGAGCCTAAATGAAAAACTGTTTTTT.

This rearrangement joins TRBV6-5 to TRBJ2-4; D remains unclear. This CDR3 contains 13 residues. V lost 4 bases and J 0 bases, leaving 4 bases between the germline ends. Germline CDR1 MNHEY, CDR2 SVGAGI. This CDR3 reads CASSFGAKNIQYF. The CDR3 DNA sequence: TGTGCCAGCAGTTTCGGAGCCAAAAACATTCAGTACTTC.

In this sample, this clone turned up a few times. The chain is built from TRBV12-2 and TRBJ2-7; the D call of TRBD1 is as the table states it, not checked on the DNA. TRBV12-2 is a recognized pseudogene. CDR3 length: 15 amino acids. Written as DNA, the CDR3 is TGTGCAAGTCGCTTAGAATCGACAGGGTTCTACGAGCAGTACTTC. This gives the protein CASRLESTGFYEQYF.

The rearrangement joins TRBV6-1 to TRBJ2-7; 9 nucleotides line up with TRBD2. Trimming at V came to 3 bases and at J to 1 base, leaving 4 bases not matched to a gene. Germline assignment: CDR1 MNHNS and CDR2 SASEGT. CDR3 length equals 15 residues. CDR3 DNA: TGTGCCAGCAGTGATAGCGGGAGCCAATCCTACGAGCAGTACTTC. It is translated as CASSDSGSQSYEQYF.

The CDR3 here is CASKLGTASNYGYTF. The CDR3 coding sequence is TGTGCCAGCAAACTAGGGACAGCCTCTAACTATGGCTACACCTTC. The genes are TRBV2 and TRBJ1-2, with TRBD1 matching 7 bases. With V trimmed by 7 bases and J by 0 bases, 8 bases remained unmatched. The CDR3 is 15 residues long. Germline V CDR1 and CDR2: SNHLY, FYNNEI. The variable domain in full, completed from reference TRBV2 and TRBJ1-2, reads EPEVTQTPSHQVTQMGQEVILRCVPISNHLYFYWYRQILGQKVEFLVSFYNNEISEKSEIFDDQFSVERPDGSNFTLKIRSTKLEDSAMYFCASKLGTASNYGYTFGSGTRLTVV.

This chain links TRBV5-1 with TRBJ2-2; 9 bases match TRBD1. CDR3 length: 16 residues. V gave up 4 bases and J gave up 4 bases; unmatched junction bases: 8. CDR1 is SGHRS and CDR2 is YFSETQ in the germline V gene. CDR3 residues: CASSPDRGSGTGELFF. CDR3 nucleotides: TGCGCCAGCAGCCCGGACAGGGGTTCGGGCACCGGGGAGCTGTTTTTT.

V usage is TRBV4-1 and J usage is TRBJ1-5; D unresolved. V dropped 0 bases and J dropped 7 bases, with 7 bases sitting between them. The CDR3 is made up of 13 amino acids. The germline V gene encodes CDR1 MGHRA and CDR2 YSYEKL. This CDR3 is CASSQDGEQPQHF. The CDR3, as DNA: TGCGCCAGCAGCCAAGACGGTGAACAGCCCCAGCATTTT.

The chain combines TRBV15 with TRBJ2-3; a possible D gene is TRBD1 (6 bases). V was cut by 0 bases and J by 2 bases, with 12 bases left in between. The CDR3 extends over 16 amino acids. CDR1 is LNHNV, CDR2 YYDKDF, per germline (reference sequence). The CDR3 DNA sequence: TGTGCCACCAGCAGAGATCCGGGACATACCACAGATACGCAGTATTTT. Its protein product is CATSRDPGHTTDTQYF.

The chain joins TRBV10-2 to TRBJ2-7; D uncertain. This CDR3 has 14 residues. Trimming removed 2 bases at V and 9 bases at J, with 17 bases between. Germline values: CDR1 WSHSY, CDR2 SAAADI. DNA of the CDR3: TGCGCCAGCAGTGAGACCCAACCCCCAATCGGGCAGTACTTC. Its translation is CASSETQPPIGQYF.

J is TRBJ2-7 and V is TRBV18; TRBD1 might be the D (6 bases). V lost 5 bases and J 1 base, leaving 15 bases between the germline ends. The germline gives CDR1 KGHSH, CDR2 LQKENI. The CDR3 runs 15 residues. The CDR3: CASSLQGIPSYEQYF. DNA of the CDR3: TGTGCCAGCTCATTACAGGGTATCCCGTCCTACGAGCAGTACTTC.

CDR3 loop: CASSPSGSYEQYF. The CDR3 nucleotides are TGCGCCAGCAGCCCGTCGGGATCGTACGAGCAGTACTTC. This chain links TRBV5-1 with TRBJ2-7; D is perhaps TRBD2 (5 bases). The CDR3 is made up of 13 amino acids. V was trimmed by 4 bases and J by 4 bases, leaving 12 bases between them. Per the germline V gene, CDR1 is SGHRS and CDR2 is YFSETQ.

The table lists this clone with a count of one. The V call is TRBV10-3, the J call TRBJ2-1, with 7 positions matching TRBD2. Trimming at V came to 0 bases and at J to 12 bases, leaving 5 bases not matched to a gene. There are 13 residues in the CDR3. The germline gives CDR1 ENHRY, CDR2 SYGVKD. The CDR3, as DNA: TGTGCCATCAGTGAGTCTGGGGCGGGAGTGCAGTTCTTC. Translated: CAISESGAGVQFF.

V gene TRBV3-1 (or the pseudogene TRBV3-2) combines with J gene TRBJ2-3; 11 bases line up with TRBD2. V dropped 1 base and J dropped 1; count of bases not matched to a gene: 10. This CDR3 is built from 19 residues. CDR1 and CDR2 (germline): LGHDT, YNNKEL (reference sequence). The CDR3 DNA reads TGTGCCAGCAGCCAAGGCAGCCGACTAGCGGGATCCCGCACAGATACGCAGTATTTT. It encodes CASSQGSRLAGSRTDTQYF.

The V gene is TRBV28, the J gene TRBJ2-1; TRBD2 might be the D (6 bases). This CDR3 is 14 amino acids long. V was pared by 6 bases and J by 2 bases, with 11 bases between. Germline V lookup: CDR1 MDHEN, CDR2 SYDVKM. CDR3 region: CASSRTGAYNEQFF. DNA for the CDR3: TGTGCCAGCAGCCGAACGGGGGCCTACAATGAGCAGTTCTTC.